These 8 T cell receptor beta chains share one sample of origin, sequenced in a study of blood T cell repertoires in COVID-19. Clones were read by immunoSEQ multiplex PCR, and TCRdb kept only the in-frame ones, dropping some. The data show about 250,000 clones, more than 80% seen once. The sample taken for sequencing was peripheral blood. Receptors were obtained from a human donor in a cohort sampled during active COVID-19.

The chain has TRBV7-9 and TRBJ1-1, with D possibly TRBD1 on 6 matching bases. The germline V and J ends were trimmed by 6 bases and 0 bases, with 11 bases remaining between them. CDR1 and CDR2 (germline): SEHNR, FQNEAQ (reference sequence). This CDR3 spans 14 amino acids. CDR3 DNA: TGTGCCAGCAGAGTACAGGGTATGAACACTGAAGCTTTCTTT. Translating gives CASRVQGMNTEAFF.

V and J are TRBV15 and TRBJ2-7; D gene ambiguous. Trimming removed 8 bases from V and 7 bases from J, with 12 bases in between. The CDR3 contains 11 residues. Germline V gene sequence: CDR1 LNHNV, CDR2 YYDKDF (reference sequence). The CDR3 bases are TGTGCCACCCGATCTGATAGTGAGCAGTACTTC. This translates into CATRSDSEQYF. The full variable domain, in which reference TRBV15 and TRBJ2-7 provide the parts outside the CDR3, is DAMVIQNPRYQVTQFGKPVTLSCSQTLNHNVMYWYQQKSSQAPKLLFHYYDKDFNNEADTPDNFQSRRPNTSFCFLDIRSPGLGDTAMYLCATRSDSEQYFGPGTRLTVT.

This rearrangement joins TRBV29-1 to TRBJ2-7; 8 bases match TRBD1. The CDR3 length is 15 residues. V lost 5 bases to trimming and J lost 3 bases; unmatched junction nucleotides: 12. The germline V gene has CDR1 SQVTM and CDR2 ANQGSEA. CDR3 amino acids: CSVIGTGQTFYEQYF. CDR3 DNA: TGCAGCGTTATCGGGACAGGCCAAACTTTCTACGAGCAGTACTTC.

The chain carries TRBV6-5 and TRBJ2-7; 7 positions agree with TRBD1. The CDR3 has 15 residues. CDR1 is MNHEY, CDR2 SVGAGI, per germline. The junction had 4 bases not matched to a gene; V was cut back by 0 bases and J by 2 bases. The CDR3 region is CASSYSTGTPYEQYF. The CDR3 DNA sequence: TGTGCCAGCAGTTACTCGACAGGGACCCCCTACGAGCAGTACTTC.

The chain recombines TRBV19 with TRBJ1-1; the match to TRBD1 covers 7 bases. The CDR3 loop spans 14 amino acids. In germline, CDR1 is LNHDA, CDR2 SQIVND (reference sequence). J gave up 0 bases and V 5 bases, and 3 bases lay outside the gene matches. CDR3: CASSPGQMNTEAFF. In nucleotides, the CDR3 is TGTGCCAGTAGTCCGGGACAGATGAACACTGAAGCTTTCTTT.

V gene TRBV24-1 combines with J gene TRBJ2-1; TRBD2 agrees at 10 bases. Trimming cost V 3 bases and J 4 bases; bases outside gene matches: 11. Germline V CDR1 and CDR2: KGHDR, SFDVKD. This CDR3 is built from 18 residues. The CDR3 is CATSDAPSGGRPYNEQFF. CDR3 nucleotides: TGTGCCACCAGTGATGCCCCTAGCGGGGGCCGCCCTTACAATGAGCAGTTCTTC.

V gene TRBV19 combines with J gene TRBJ2-3, with 13 bases lining up with TRBD2. With V trimmed by 5 bases and J by 2 bases, 1 base remained unmatched. The germline CDR1 and CDR2 sequences are LNHDA and SQIVND (reference sequence). There are 15 residues in the CDR3. CDR3 nucleotide sequence: TGTGCCAGTAGTGGACTAGCGGGGGCCACAGATACGCAGTATTTT. It translates to CASSGLAGATDTQYF.

J is TRBJ2-7 and V is TRBV7-6, with TRBD1 as a possible D gene (6 bases). Germline loops: CDR1 SGHVS, CDR2 FNYEAQ. V was clipped by 4 bases and J by 3 bases, with 19 bases between them. The CDR3 length is 16 residues. CDR3 loop: CASSSRGPATHYEQYF. The CDR3 nucleotides are TGTGCCAGCAGCTCCAGGGGTCCCGCCACTCACTACGAGCAGTACTTC.